This passage covers 11 T cell receptor beta chains from one sample sequenced in a study of CD8 T cells in ankylosing spondylitis (dated by TCRdb to about 2017). Receptor libraries were prepared by 5' RACE. Sequencing used an Illumina HiSeq 2500. TCRdb's own reprocessing of the public reads used fastp at Q25 and MiXCR and kept productive beta chains. CDR3 protein duplicates are merged, each entry listing the most common genes and DNA. The sample contains roughly 230,000 distinct CDR3 sequences, 8% to 10% of them found a single time. Around 4.8% of the sample is in the top ten clones. What was sequenced was blood, either unsorted or a sorted T cell fraction (not recorded which). The source is a female donor with ankylosing spondylitis or in good health (not recorded which).

This clonotype was detected ten times or more. The chain links TRBV20-1 to TRBJ2-7; the match to TRBD1 covers 9 bases. The V and J ends lost 0 bases and 5 bases, in that order; junction bases with no gene match: 8. Germline values: CDR1 DFQATT, CDR2 SNEGSKA (reference sequence). This CDR3 is built from 15 residues. The CDR3: CSARDNRGPSHEQYF. CDR3 coding DNA: TGCAGTGCTAGAGATAACAGGGGGCCCAGCCACGAGCAGTACTTC.

This clonotype was counted ten times or more. This chain links TRBV9 with TRBJ2-7, with TRBD1 matching 7 bases. J gave up 3 bases and V 4 bases, and 7 bases lay outside the gene matches. This CDR3 contains 14 residues. Germline V gene data show CDR1 as SGDLS and CDR2 as YYNGEE. The CDR3 is CASSPRTGIYEQYF. The CDR3 coding sequence is TGTGCCAGCAGCCCGAGGACAGGAATCTACGAGCAGTACTTC. The full variable domain, with the rest looked up from reference TRBV9 and TRBJ2-7, is DSGVTQTPKHLITATGQRVTLRCSPRSGDLSVYWYQQSLDQGLQFLIQYYNGEERAKGNILERFSAQQFPDLHSELNLSSLELGDSALYFCASSPRTGIYEQYFGPGTRLTVT.

This clonotype was counted many times. V gene TRBV20-1 combines with J gene TRBJ2-7, with 7 bases identical to TRBD1. The CDR3 loop spans 12 amino acids. Germline V gene data show CDR1 as DFQATT and CDR2 as SNEGSKA (reference sequence). J gave up 5 bases and V 4 bases, and 5 bases lay outside the gene matches. The CDR3 protein is CSATPTGNEQYF. The CDR3 region has the DNA TGCAGTGCTACCCCGACAGGGAACGAGCAGTACTTC.

This chain joins TRBV5-1 and TRBJ1-6, with 9 bases identical to TRBD1. CDR3 length: 15 amino acids. Germline V gives CDR1 SGHRS, CDR2 YFSETQ. V shed 4 bases and J 9 bases; nucleotides not matched to a gene: 8. This CDR3 reads CASSLRQGEGSPLHF. The CDR3 nucleotides are TGCGCCAGCAGCCTTCGACAGGGGGAAGGTTCACCCCTCCACTTT.

This clonotype occurred many times. The rearrangement uses TRBV20-1 and TRBJ2-4, with TRBD1 matching over 8 bases. Germline V gives CDR1 DFQATT, CDR2 SNEGSKA (reference sequence). The junction had 9 bases not matched to a gene; V was cut back by 5 bases and J by 6 bases. CDR3 length: 14 amino acids. The CDR3 region is CSAPSTGGLNIQYF. The DNA of the CDR3 is TGCAGTGCTCCCTCCACAGGGGGTCTAAACATTCAGTACTTC.

At least ten counts were recorded for this clonotype. The chain recombines TRBV12-3 or TRBV12-4 with TRBJ2-1, with 8 positions matching TRBD2. V dropped 6 bases and J dropped 9; count of bases not matched to a gene: 7. The CDR3 contains 13 residues. This CDR3 reads CASSLLAVGEQFF. CDR3 nucleotides: TGTGCCAGCAGCCTACTAGCGGTAGGTGAGCAGTTCTTC.

This clonotype was seen more than once but under ten times. The V gene is TRBV5-1, the J gene TRBJ2-7; 9 nucleotides line up with TRBD2. The CDR3 is 15 residues long. Losses at the gene ends were 0 bases for V and 5 bases for J; bases not matched to a gene: 6. Per the germline V gene, CDR1 is SGHRS and CDR2 is YFSETQ. CDR3 in DNA: TGCGCCAGCAGCTTGGTCGCCGGGACTAGCAACGAGCAGTACTTC. Translating it yields CASSLVAGTSNEQYF.

To note about this clonotype: It may be a read error: a sequence one base away is much more abundant. V and J are TRBV20-1 and TRBJ2-1; 7 positions match TRBD1. Germline CDR1 and CDR2: DFQATT and SNEGSKA (reference sequence). This CDR3 has 14 amino acids. V was clipped by 8 bases and J by 1 base; unmatched bases: 8. CDR3 DNA: TGCAGTACTACCGGGGACAGTTCCTACAATGAGCAGTTCTTC. Translating gives CSTTGDSSYNEQFF.

The rearrangement uses TRBV20-1 and TRBJ2-3; 7 bases agree with TRBD2. Germline CDR1 and CDR2: DFQATT and SNEGSKA (reference sequence). Trimming cost V 6 bases and J 3 bases; bases outside gene matches: 15. The CDR3 contains 16 residues. The CDR3 coding sequence is TGCAGTGCCTCGAGAAGAGGCCTAGCGGATACAGATACGCAGTATTTT. Protein product: CSASRRGLADTDTQYF.

Concerning this clonotype itself: The junction differs from germline at one of its ends, possibly a read error. This chain uses TRBV12-3 or TRBV12-4 with TRBJ2-1, with TRBD2 matching 10 bases. The CDR3 spans 16 residues. The CDR3 coding sequence is TGTGCCAACAGTTTAGCTAGCGGGAGCTCCTACAATGAGCAGTTCTTC. Its translation is CANSLASGSSYNEQFF.

As regards this clonotype: This could be a read error, since a much larger clone is one nucleotide away. The J gene is TRBJ1-2, the V gene TRBV10-3; TRBD1 agrees at 7 bases. Germline V lookup: CDR1 ENHRY, CDR2 SYGVKD. There are 12 residues in the CDR3. CDR3 coding DNA: TGTGCCAACAGTGCTACAGGGGATGGCTACACCTTC. This codes for CANSATGDGYTF.